One sample yielded the 25 T cell receptor beta chains listed below, sequenced in a study of regulatory T cells in long-lasting Graves disease. Described time point: persistent/refractory GD, antithyroid drugs over 5 years with positive TRAb. The TCR library was made from RNA that had been extracted from PBMCs in TRIzol. For TCR beta, libraries came from iRepertoire HTBI primers and Arm-PCR of CDR3 regions. One entry per CDR3 protein results from TCRdb running MiXCR on the multiplex PCR reads. The data show fewer than 600,000 distinct CDR3 sequences, with 20% to 25% seen just once and roughly 13% held by the top ten. The material sequenced was peripheral blood mononuclear cells (PBMCs), taken when the disease was refractory, from a patient treated with antithyroid drugs. These receptors were taken from a female donor with Graves disease.

The sample holds a few counts of this clonotype. The gene calls are TRBV10-3 and TRBJ2-4, with TRBD1 as a possible D gene (9 bases). CDR3 size: 14 residues. The V gene's germline CDR1 is ENHRY and CDR2 SYGVKD. The V gene lost 10 bases and the J gene lost 9 bases, with 22 bases spanning the gap. CDR3 sequence: CATGQGESGSIQYF. CDR3 coding DNA: TGTGCCACGGGACAGGGTGAGAGCGGGAGCATTCAGTACTTC.

This clonotype was observed at least ten times. The rearrangement joins TRBV6-1 to TRBJ1-5; tentatively, D is TRBD1 (6 bases). CDR1 and CDR2 (germline): MNHNS, SASEGT. The CDR3 runs 14 residues. The V end lost 4 bases, the J end lost 4 bases, and 11 bases lay between the germline ends. CDR3 sequence: CASSAVGANQPQHF. The CDR3 DNA is TGTGCCAGCAGTGCCGTGGGGGCGAATCAGCCCCAGCATTTT.

This clonotype was found many times. CDR3 sequence (DNA): TGTGCCAGCAGCCCCCTTTTGAGGGTTGGCGAAAAACTGTTTTTT. Translating gives CASSPLLRVGEKLFF. The chain combines TRBV7-2 with TRBJ1-4; D gene unclear. Germline V gene data show CDR1 as SGHTA and CDR2 as FQGNSA. The ends were cut back, 5 bases at V and 8 bases at J, with 18 bases in the middle. The CDR3 runs 15 residues.

The chain links TRBV4-2 to TRBJ2-2, with a weak D call TRBD2 (6 bases). Germline CDR1 LGHNA, CDR2 YNFKEQ. With 1 base removed from V and 0 bases from J, the gap between germline ends came to 9 bases. The CDR3 is made up of 16 amino acids. DNA for the CDR3: TGTGCCAGCAGCCAAGCCACGGGAGCGAACACCGGGGAGCTGTTTTTT. Residues: CASSQATGANTGELFF.

The CDR3 loop reads CASSQTTRRGPGRTQYF. The CDR3, as DNA: TGTGCCAGCAGCCAAACCACCCGCAGGGGGCCAGGGCGGACCCAGTACTTC. This chain connects TRBV3-1 to TRBJ2-5; 8 bases fit TRBD1. CDR3 length: 17 amino acids. V lost 2 bases and J lost 7; bases outside the gene matches: 15. The germline V gene encodes CDR1 LGHDT and CDR2 YNNKEL (reference sequence).

A word on this clonotype: A much larger clone lies a single base off, so this may be a read error. No conserved phenylalanine or tryptophan ends this CDR3, so it is likely a read error. V gene TRBV6-5 combines with J gene TRBJ1-1; 10 nucleotides align to TRBD1. With 4 bases clipped from V and 3 bases from J, the junction kept 8 bases outside the gene matches. This CDR3 region has 16 residues. Per the germline V gene, CDR1 is MNHEY and CDR2 is SVGAGI. The CDR3 loop reads CASSFTGQGIDTEAFS. CDR3 bases: TGTGCCAGCAGTTTCACGGGACAGGGGATAGACACTGAAGCTTTCTCT.

This clonotype was recorded a few times. The genes are TRBV11-2 and TRBJ2-7; no clear D gene. The CDR3 consists of 13 residues. From germline, CDR1 is SGHAT and CDR2 FQNNGV. Deletions cut 4 bases from V and 6 bases from J, with 13 bases between. CDR3 in DNA: TGTGCCAGCAGCTCCTTACGGGTGGGCGAGCAGTACTTC. This sequence encodes CASSSLRVGEQYF.

This clonotype has a count of ten or more. The chain uses TRBV30 and TRBJ1-1; TRBD1 is a possible D gene (5 bases). V lost 2 bases and J lost 0, with 7 bases in between. CDR1 GTSNPN and CDR2 SVGIG come from the germline V gene (reference sequence). The CDR3 is 13 residues long. The CDR3 nucleotides read TGTGCCTGGAGTCGGGGCATGAACACTGAAGCTTTCTTT. Amino acid sequence: CAWSRGMNTEAFF.

This clonotype was detected a few times. Only one base separates this from a far larger clonotype, so it likely reflects a read error. J is TRBJ2-7 and V is TRBV7-2, with D perhaps matching TRBD2 (5 bases). Germline loops: CDR1 SGHTA, CDR2 FQGNSA. Trimming took off 2 bases at V and 6 bases at J, with 5 bases between the two ends. This CDR3 has 11 amino acids. The CDR3 sequence is CASSLRGEQYF. As DNA, the CDR3 is TGTGCCAGCAGCTTACGGGGCGAGCAGTACTTC. The complete variable domain, with remaining parts taken from reference TRBV7-2 and TRBJ2-7, reads GAGVSQSPSNKVTEKGKDVELRCDPISGHTALYWYRQSLGQGLEFLIYFQGNSAPDKSGLPSDRFSAERTGGSVSTLTIQRTQQEDSAVYLCASSLRGEQYFGPGTRLTVT.

At least ten counts were recorded for this clonotype. This chain links TRBV2 with TRBJ1-3; D unresolved. Trimming left V 2 bases short and J 2 bases short, with 13 bases between. The germline CDR1 and CDR2 sequences are SNHLY and FYNNEI. The CDR3 loop spans 16 amino acids. For the CDR3, the DNA is TGTGCCAGCAGTGAATCCGTGGCGTGGACTGGAAACACCATATATTTT. It translates to CASSESVAWTGNTIYF.

This rearrangement joins TRBV7-3 to TRBJ1-1; no clear D gene. Trimming left V 2 bases short and J 4 bases short, with 14 bases between. Germline values: CDR1 SGHTA, CDR2 FQGTGA. The CDR3 sequence is 15 residues long. This CDR3 reads CASSLAGISGTEAFF. CDR3 nucleotide sequence: TGTGCCAGCAGCTTAGCCGGGATTTCTGGCACTGAAGCTTTCTTT.

Ten or more counts support this clonotype. This chain connects TRBV2 to TRBJ2-7, with TRBD1 matching 11 bases. CDR1 is SNHLY, CDR2 FYNNEI, per germline. CDR3 length: 16 amino acids. Unmatched junction bases numbered 10, after V lost 5 bases and J lost 4 bases. CDR3 nucleotide sequence: TGTGCCAGCAGTACCGGGACAGGGGGTTTGAAGTACGAGCAGTACTTC. Protein: CASSTGTGGLKYEQYF.

V is TRBV27 and J is TRBJ1-1, with 8 bases that match TRBD1. The CDR3 loop spans 16 amino acids. Germline trimming cut 6 bases from V and 0 bases from J; bases unmatched to any gene: 9. Germline loops: CDR1 MNHEY, CDR2 SMNVEV (reference sequence). CDR3 in amino acids: CASRRQGRRVNTEAFF. The DNA of the CDR3 is TGTGCCAGCAGACGACAGGGGCGTAGGGTGAACACTGAAGCTTTCTTT.

This clonotype was recorded a few times. The CDR3 coding sequence is TGTGCCAGCAGTTCCGGACAGGGGTGGACGACTGAAGCTTTCTTT. Protein: CASSSGQGWTTEAFF. The J gene is TRBJ1-1, the V gene TRBV28, with 9 bases fitting TRBD1. The CDR3 covers 15 residues. V lost 4 bases, J lost 5 bases, and 8 bases stayed unmatched. CDR1 is MDHEN, CDR2 SYDVKM, per germline. Full variable domain (remainder filled in from reference TRBV28 and TRBJ1-1): DVKVTQSSRYLVKRTGEKVFLECVQDMDHENMFWYRQDPGLGLRLIYFSYDVKMKEKGDIPEGYSVSREKKERFSLILESASTNQTSMYLCASSSGQGWTTEAFFGQGTRLTVV.

J is TRBJ2-2 and V is TRBV6-2 or TRBV6-3; no firm D call. The CDR3 runs to 16 residues. The V end lost 6 bases, the J end lost 4 bases, and 18 bases lay between the germline ends. CDR1 MNHEY and CDR2 SVGEGT come from the germline V gene. CDR3 bases: TGTGCCAGCAGCAACTCCCTGGACGGAGCCACCGGGGAGCTGTTTTTT. It yields the protein CASSNSLDGATGELFF.

Worth noting for this clonotype: With a much larger clone just one base away, this may be a read error. The CDR3 sequence is CASSAQGWESSPLHF. The CDR3 DNA reads TGTGCCAGCAGTGCGCAGGGATGGGAAAGTTCACCCCTCCACTTT. The chain has TRBV2 and TRBJ1-6, with a tentative D call TRBD1 (5 bases). The V gene's germline CDR1 is SNHLY and CDR2 FYNNEI. Trimming removed 4 bases at V and 9 bases at J, with 16 bases between. The CDR3 has 15 amino acids.

This clonotype appeared many times. The J gene is TRBJ2-7, the V gene TRBV6-5, with 10 bases identical to TRBD1. Germline CDR1 is MNHEY and CDR2 is SVGAGI. The CDR3 has 14 residues. V shed 3 bases, J shed 6 bases, and the junction held 5 bases outside the gene matches. CDR3 amino acids: CASSYGQGEFEQYF. The DNA for the CDR3 is TGTGCCAGCAGTTATGGACAGGGGGAATTCGAGCAGTACTTC.

This clonotype was seen ten or more times. The chain recombines TRBV24-1 with TRBJ1-1; possible D gene TRBD1, 6 bases. The CDR3 spans 13 residues. Trimming cost V 7 bases and J 3 bases, with 11 bases left between them. Germline CDR1 KGHDR, CDR2 SFDVKD. As DNA, the CDR3 is TGTGCCACCAGGAAATCAGGGGACACTGAAGCTTTCTTT. Protein sequence: CATRKSGDTEAFF.

This clonotype came up many times. V usage is TRBV11-3 and J usage is TRBJ2-5; D possibly uses TRBD1 or TRBD2 (6 bases each). The CDR3 runs 13 residues. Trimming pared 4 bases from V and 7 bases from J, leaving 13 bases between. Germline CDR1 SGHNT, CDR2 YENEEA. The CDR3 spells CASSSRGDGTQYF. CDR3 in DNA: TGTGCCAGCAGCTCGAGGGGGGACGGGACCCAGTACTTC.

The table lists this clonotype with many counts. This sequence joins TRBV20-1 and TRBJ1-4; no firm D call. Germline V CDR1 and CDR2: DFQATT, SNEGSKA (reference sequence). The CDR3 is 13 residues long. V shed 3 bases and J shed 7 bases, with 12 bases lying between them. CDR3 sequence: CSARDGTIEKLFF. CDR3 coding DNA: TGCAGTGCTAGGGACGGAACAATTGAAAAACTGTTTTTT.

A few counts support this clonotype. The chain joins TRBV5-4 to TRBJ2-5, with TRBD2 matching over 11 bases. This CDR3 is 14 amino acids long. From germline, CDR1 is SGHNT and CDR2 YYREEE (reference sequence). The V segment lost 4 bases and the J segment 10 bases; nucleotides outside the gene matches: 9. The CDR3 region has the DNA TGTGCCAGCAGCCCACCAATAGCGGGGGGGGTCCAGTACTTC. Amino acids: CASSPPIAGGVQYF.

Notes on this clonotype: The junction and the germline gene differ at one end; a read error may be behind it. The chain recombines TRBV28 with TRBJ2-6; 9 nucleotides line up with TRBD2. There are 16 residues in the CDR3. Germline V gene sequence: CDR1 MDHEN, CDR2 SYDVKM. The CDR3 region has the DNA TGTGCCAACAGTTTGGCGGGAGGGAATGGGGCCAACGTCCTGACTTTC. Translated: CANSLAGGNGANVLTF.

The chain links TRBV3-1 to TRBJ2-5; 11 bases line up with TRBD2. Germline V CDR1 and CDR2: LGHDT, YNNKEL (reference sequence). The V gene end was trimmed by 1 base and the J gene end by 4 bases; junction bases not matched to a gene: 11. CDR3 size: 18 residues. The CDR3: CASSQVGGLAEGGETQYF. In nucleotides, the CDR3 is TGTGCCAGCAGCCAAGTTGGGGGACTAGCGGAAGGTGGAGAGACCCAGTACTTC.

This chain connects TRBV2 to TRBJ2-7; 10 bases match TRBD2. J gave up 5 bases and V 3 bases, and 7 bases lay outside the gene matches. CDR1 is SNHLY, CDR2 FYNNEI, per germline. The CDR3 length is 15 residues. CDR3 amino acids: CASSEGLAGGNEQYF. CDR3 nucleotides: TGTGCCAGCAGTGAGGGTTTAGCGGGAGGCAACGAGCAGTACTTC.

At least ten counts were recorded for this clonotype. The rearrangement uses TRBV11-3 and TRBJ2-7; D uncertain. In germline, CDR1 is SGHNT, CDR2 YENEEA. The V and J ends lost 1 base and 0 bases respectively, with 7 bases between them. CDR3 length: 14 residues. CDR3 sequence: CASSLVASSYEQYF. The CDR3, as DNA: TGTGCCAGCAGCTTAGTGGCTAGCTCCTACGAGCAGTACTTC. Full variable domain (outside the CDR3, taken from reference TRBV11-3 and TRBJ2-7): EAGVVQSPRYKIIEKKQPVAFWCNPISGHNTLYWYLQNLGQGPELLIRYENEEAVDDSQLPKDRFSAERLKGVDSTLKIQPAELGDSAVYLCASSLVASSYEQYFGPGTRLTVT.